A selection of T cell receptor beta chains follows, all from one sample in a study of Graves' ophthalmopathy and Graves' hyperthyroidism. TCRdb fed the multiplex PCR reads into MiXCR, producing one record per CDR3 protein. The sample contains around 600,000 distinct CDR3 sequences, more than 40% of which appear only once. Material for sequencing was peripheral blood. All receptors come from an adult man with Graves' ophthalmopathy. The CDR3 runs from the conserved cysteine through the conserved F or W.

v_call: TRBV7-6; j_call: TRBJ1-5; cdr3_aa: CASSLLSGQPQHF
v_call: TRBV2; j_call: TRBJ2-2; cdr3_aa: CASRRTSGRASIGELFF
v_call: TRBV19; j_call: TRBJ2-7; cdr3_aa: CASSISGTLSYEQYF
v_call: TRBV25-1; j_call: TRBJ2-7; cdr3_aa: CASSQGVDEQYF
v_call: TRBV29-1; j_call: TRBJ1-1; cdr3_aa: CSVEEAVNTEAFF
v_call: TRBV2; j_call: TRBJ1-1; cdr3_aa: CASAEFLGNTEAFF
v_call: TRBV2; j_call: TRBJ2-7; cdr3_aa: CASSEQLGSYKQYF
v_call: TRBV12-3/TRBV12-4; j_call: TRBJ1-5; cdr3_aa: CASSPQGSNQPQHF
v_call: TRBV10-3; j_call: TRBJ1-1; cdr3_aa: CAIKQGRMNTEAFF
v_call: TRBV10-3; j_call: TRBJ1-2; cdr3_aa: CASTPQGNSYGYTF
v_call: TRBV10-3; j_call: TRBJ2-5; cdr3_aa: CATGRRVQEETQYF
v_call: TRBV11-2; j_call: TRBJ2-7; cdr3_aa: CASSFLQGRYEQYF
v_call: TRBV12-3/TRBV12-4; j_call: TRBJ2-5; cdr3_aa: CASRPGTATGETQYF
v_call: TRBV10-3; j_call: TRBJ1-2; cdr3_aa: CASSVWTGNYGYTF
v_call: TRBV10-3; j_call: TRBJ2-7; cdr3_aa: CAGDRGTYEQYF
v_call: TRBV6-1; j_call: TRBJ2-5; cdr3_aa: CASSLTGIQETQYF
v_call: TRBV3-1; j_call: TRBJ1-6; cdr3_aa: CASSFEVGNNSPLHF
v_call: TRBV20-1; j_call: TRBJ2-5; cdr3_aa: CSALGLSGRHQETQYF
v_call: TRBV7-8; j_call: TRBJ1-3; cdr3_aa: CASSLARFSGNTIYF
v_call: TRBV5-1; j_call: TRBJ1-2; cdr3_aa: CASSLEETYHYGYTF
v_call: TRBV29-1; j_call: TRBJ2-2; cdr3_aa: CSVGTGNTGELFF
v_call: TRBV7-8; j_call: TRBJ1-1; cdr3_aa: CASSPGGRTEAFF
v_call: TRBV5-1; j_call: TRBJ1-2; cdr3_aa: CASSLGQPGDYGYTF
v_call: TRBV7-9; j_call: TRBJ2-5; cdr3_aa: CASSTNWETQYF
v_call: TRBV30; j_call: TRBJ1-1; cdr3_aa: CAWYGRNTEAFF
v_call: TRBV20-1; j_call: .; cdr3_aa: CSARRGVSYEQYF
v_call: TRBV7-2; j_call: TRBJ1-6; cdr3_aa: CASSPKIGTDSPLHF
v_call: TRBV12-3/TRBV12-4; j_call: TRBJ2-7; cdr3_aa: CASSFFVYEQYF
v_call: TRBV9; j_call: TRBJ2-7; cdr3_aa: CASSGGKWTGTYEQYF
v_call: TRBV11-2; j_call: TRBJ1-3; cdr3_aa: CASRDGRGAGNTIYF
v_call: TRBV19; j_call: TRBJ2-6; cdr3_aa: CASSIGHSGANVLTF
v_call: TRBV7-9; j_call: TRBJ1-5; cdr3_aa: CASSLGPWNQPQHF